This T cell receptor beta chain was recovered during a study of blood T cell repertoires in COVID-19. About the study: PBMCs, B-cell-depleted T cells, or T cells provided the cDNA or gDNA that made up the material.

Germline CDR1 SEHNR, CDR2 FQNEAQ (reference sequence). This CDR3 region has 15 residues. With 1 base clipped from V and 8 bases from J, the junction kept 6 bases outside the gene matches. Measured with immunoSEQ multiplex PCR; TCRdb has only the in-frame clones, and not every one. The repertoire has around 300,000 clones, 80% to 90% of them found once; the top ten carry around 10%. This sequence was found in a woman between 65 and 79 years old with acute or convalescent COVID-19. J is TRBJ1-2 and V is TRBV7-9; 11 bases match TRBD1. Sequences were obtained from peripheral blood. CDR3 nucleotides: TGTGCCAGCAGCTTAGTGGACAGGGGGCTCGAAGGCTACACCTTC. It specifies CASSLVDRGLEGYTF.